This record concerns one TCR beta chain sequence. As yet, its antigen is unknown. The data derive from a study of cytomegalovirus exposure and HLA in healthy donors. At the level of the study: Later, an analysis reported that the 110 or so validation repertoires had used the same platform as the roughly 680 first-cohort repertoires.

Germline CDR1 and CDR2: LNHDA and SQIVND (reference sequence). The CDR3 is 15 amino acids. V lost 6 bases, J lost 6 bases, and 13 bases stayed unmatched. Study-wide points: Many donors carried some public TCRs, although rarity characterized most TCR sequences. Researchers catalogued some 160 TCR beta chains as cytomegalovirus-associated. Specific recognition of CMV antigens was confirmed in vitro for a few chains (all CMV-associated).

The table came from immunoSEQ multiplex PCR; TCRdb's copy has only in-frame clones and leaves some out. The table records over 200,000 clones, roughly 80% of them present only once. The genes are TRBV19 and TRBJ1-2; TRBD1 matches 7 bases. This receptor was taken from a woman between 18 and 29 years old in good health and CMV-seronegative. Sequencing was done on a sample of PBMCs. CDR3 sequence (DNA): TGTGCCAGTAGGTACCAACTGACAGGGAGCCATGGCTACACCTTC. It encodes CASRYQLTGSHGYTF.